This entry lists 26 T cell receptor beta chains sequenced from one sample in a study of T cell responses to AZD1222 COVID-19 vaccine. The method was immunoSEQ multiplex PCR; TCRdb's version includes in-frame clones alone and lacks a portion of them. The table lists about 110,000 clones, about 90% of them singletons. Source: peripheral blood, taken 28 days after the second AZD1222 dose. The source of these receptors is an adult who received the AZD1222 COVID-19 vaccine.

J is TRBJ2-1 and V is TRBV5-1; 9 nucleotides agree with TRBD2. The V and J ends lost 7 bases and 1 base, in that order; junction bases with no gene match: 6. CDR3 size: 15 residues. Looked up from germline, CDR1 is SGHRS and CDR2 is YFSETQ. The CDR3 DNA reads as TGCGCCAGCGGTGGGCTAGCGGGATCCTACAATGAGCAGTTCTTC. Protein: CASGGLAGSYNEQFF.

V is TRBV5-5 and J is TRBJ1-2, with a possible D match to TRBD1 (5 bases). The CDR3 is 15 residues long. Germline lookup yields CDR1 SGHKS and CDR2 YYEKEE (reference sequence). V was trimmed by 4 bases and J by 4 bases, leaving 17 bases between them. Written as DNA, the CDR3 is TGTGCCAGCAGCACGGGGCCTAATAGAGGCTATGGCTACACCTTC. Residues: CASSTGPNRGYGYTF.

CDR3 coding DNA: TGTGCCAGCTCACCCGCCCAGGGCGTAAGGACTGAAGCTTTCTTT. Translating it yields CASSPAQGVRTEAFF. The chain recombines TRBV18 with TRBJ1-1; D perhaps matches TRBD1 (5 bases). This CDR3 comprises 15 residues. Trimming stripped 3 bases from V and 5 bases from J, with 16 bases between. The germline gives CDR1 KGHSH, CDR2 LQKENI.

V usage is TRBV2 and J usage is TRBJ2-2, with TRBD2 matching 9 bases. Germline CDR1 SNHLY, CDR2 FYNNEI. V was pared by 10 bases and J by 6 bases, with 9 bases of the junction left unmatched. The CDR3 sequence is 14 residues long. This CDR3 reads CATKPGLASGELFF. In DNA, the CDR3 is TGTGCCACCAAACCGGGACTAGCATCCGGGGAGCTGTTTTTT.

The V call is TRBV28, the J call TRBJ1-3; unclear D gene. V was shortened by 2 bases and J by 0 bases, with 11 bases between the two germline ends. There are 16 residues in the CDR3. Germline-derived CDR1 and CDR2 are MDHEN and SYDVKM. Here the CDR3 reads CASSLGVPFSGNTIYF. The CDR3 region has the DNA TGTGCCAGCAGTTTAGGTGTTCCTTTCTCTGGAAACACCATATATTTT.

The CDR3 region has the DNA TGTGCCAGCAGCTTTAGATCTCGGACGACAGGTAGTGGAAACACCATATATTTT. Translation gives CASSFRSRTTGSGNTIYF. This sequence joins TRBV7-9 and TRBJ1-3, with a possible D match to TRBD1 (6 bases). The length of the CDR3 is 18 residues. V was shortened by 3 bases and J by 3 bases, with 21 bases between the two germline ends. CDR1 is SEHNR, CDR2 FQNEAQ, per germline (reference sequence).

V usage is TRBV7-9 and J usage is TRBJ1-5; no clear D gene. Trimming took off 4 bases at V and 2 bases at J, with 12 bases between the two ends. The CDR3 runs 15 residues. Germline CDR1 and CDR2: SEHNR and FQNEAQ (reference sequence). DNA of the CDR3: TGTGCCAGCAGCTCGGATTGGGAAGGCAATCAGCCCCAGCATTTT. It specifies CASSSDWEGNQPQHF.

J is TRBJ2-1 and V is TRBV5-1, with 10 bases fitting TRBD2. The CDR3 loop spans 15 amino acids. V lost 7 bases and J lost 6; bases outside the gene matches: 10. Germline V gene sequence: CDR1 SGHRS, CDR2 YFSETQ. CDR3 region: CASAITSGAPNEQFF. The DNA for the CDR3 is TGCGCCAGCGCTATTACTAGCGGGGCCCCCAATGAGCAGTTCTTC.

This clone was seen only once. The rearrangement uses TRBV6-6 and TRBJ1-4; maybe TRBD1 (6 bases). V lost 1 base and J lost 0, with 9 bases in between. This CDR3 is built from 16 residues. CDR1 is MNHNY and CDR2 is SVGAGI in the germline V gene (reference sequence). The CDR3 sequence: CASSYLGGPTNEKLFF. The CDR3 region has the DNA TGTGCCAGCAGTTACTTGGGGGGCCCAACTAATGAAAAACTGTTTTTT.

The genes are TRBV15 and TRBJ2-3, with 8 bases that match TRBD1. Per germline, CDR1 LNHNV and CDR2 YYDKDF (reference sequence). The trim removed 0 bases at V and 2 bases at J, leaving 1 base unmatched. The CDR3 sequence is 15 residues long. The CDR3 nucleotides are TGTGCCACCAGCAGAGAGACAGGGGTCACAGATACGCAGTATTTT. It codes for CATSRETGVTDTQYF.

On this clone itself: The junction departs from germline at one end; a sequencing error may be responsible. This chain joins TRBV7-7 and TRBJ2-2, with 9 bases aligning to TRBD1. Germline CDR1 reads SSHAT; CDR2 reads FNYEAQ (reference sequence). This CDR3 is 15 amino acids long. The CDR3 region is CASSHRTGDTGELFF. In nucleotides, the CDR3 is TGTGCTAGCAGCCATCGGACAGGGGACACCGGGGAGCTGTTTTTT.

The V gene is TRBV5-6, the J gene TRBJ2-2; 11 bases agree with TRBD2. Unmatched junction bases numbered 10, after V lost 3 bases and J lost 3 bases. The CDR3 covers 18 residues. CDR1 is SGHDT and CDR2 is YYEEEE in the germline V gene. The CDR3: CASSSGLAGGRDTGELFF. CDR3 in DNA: TGTGCCAGCAGCTCCGGGCTAGCGGGGGGCCGGGACACCGGGGAGCTGTTTTTT.

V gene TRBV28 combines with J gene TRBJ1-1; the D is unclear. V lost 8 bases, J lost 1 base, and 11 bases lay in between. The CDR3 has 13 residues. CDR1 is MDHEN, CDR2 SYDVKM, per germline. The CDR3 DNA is TGTGCCAGCCACAGAGTAAGGAACACTGAAGCTTTCTTT. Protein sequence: CASHRVRNTEAFF.

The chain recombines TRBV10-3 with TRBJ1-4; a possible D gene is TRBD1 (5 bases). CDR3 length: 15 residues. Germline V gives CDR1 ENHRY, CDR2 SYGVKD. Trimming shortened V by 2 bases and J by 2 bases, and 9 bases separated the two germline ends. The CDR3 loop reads CAISEEGATNEKLFF. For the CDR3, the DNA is TGTGCCATCAGTGAGGAAGGGGCCACTAATGAAAAACTGTTTTTT.

The DNA of the CDR3 is TGTGCCAGTAGAGACCCCGGGACAGCCAGAAAACTGTTTTTT. Translated: CASRDPGTARKLFF. The chain is built from TRBV19 and TRBJ1-4; TRBD1 matches 7 bases. The CDR3 spans 14 residues. Germline V CDR1 and CDR2: LNHDA, SQIVND (reference sequence). V lost 6 bases, J lost 10 bases, and 11 bases stayed unmatched.

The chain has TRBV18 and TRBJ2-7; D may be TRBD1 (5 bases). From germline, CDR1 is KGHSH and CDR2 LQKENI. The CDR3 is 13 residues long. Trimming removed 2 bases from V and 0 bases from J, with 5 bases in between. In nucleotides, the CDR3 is TGTGCCAGCTCACCAGACAGCTCCTACGAGCAGTACTTC. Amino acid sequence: CASSPDSSYEQYF.

This CDR3 reads CATSREQMGSGNTIYF. The CDR3 DNA reads as TGTGCCACCAGCAGAGAGCAGATGGGATCTGGAAACACCATATATTTT. This chain joins TRBV15 and TRBJ1-3; D unclear. Trimming left V 0 bases short and J 1 base short, with 10 bases between. CDR3 length equals 16 residues. Germline CDR1 LNHNV, CDR2 YYDKDF (reference sequence).

The CDR3 loop reads CATSDFPGPPLAQHF. CDR3 in DNA: TGTGCCACCAGTGATTTCCCAGGGCCCCCTCTGGCCCAGCATTTT. The genes are TRBV24-1 and TRBJ1-5, with a weak D call TRBD1 (5 bases). Trimming cost V 1 base and J 11 bases, with 17 bases left between them. Germline-derived CDR1 and CDR2 are KGHDR and SFDVKD. This CDR3 contains 15 residues.

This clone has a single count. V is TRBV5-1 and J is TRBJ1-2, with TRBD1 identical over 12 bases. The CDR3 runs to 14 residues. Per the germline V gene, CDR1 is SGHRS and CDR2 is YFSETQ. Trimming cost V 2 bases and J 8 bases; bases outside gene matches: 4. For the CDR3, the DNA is TGCGCCAGCAGCTTAGACGGGACAGGGGGCGGCTACACCTTC. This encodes CASSLDGTGGGYTF.

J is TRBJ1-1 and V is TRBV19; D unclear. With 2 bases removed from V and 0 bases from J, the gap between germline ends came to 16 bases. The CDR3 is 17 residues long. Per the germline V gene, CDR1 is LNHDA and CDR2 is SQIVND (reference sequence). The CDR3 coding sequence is TGTGCCAGTAGTATAATGATACGGACGGGAATGAACACTGAAGCTTTCTTT. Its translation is CASSIMIRTGMNTEAFF.

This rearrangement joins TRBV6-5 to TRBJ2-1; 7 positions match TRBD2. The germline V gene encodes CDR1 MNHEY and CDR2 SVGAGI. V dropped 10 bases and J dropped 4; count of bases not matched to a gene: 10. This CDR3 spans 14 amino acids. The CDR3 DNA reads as TGTGCCACGGCACGGCGGGAGTCTTACAATGAGCAGTTCTTC. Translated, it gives CATARRESYNEQFF.

CDR3 bases: TGTGCCAGCTCACCGGGACAGAACTATGGCTACACCTTC. It translates to CASSPGQNYGYTF. The chain couples TRBV18 to TRBJ1-2; 7 positions match TRBD1. Germline CDR1 reads KGHSH; CDR2 reads LQKENI. With V trimmed by 3 bases and J by 2 bases, 0 bases remained unmatched. There are 13 residues in the CDR3.

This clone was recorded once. The CDR3 is CATSRERTSGTSGANTGELFF. CDR3 sequence (DNA): TGTGCCACCAGCAGAGAGCGCACATCCGGGACTAGCGGGGCGAACACCGGGGAGCTGTTTTTT. This rearrangement joins TRBV15 to TRBJ2-2; 13 bases agree with TRBD2. This CDR3 comprises 21 residues. Germline lookup yields CDR1 LNHNV and CDR2 YYDKDF (reference sequence). Losses at the gene ends were 0 bases for V and 0 bases for J; bases not matched to a gene: 10. The full variable domain, completed using reference TRBV15 and TRBJ2-2, is DAMVIQNPRYQVTQFGKPVTLSCSQTLNHNVMYWYQQKSSQAPKLLFHYYDKDFNNEADTPDNFQSRRPNTSFCFLDIRSPGLGDTAMYLCATSRERTSGTSGANTGELFFGEGSRLTVL.

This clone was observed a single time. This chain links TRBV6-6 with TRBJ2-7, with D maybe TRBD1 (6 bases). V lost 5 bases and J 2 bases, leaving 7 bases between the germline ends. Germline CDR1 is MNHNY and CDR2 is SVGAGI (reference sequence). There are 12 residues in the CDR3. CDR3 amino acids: CASSHRAYEQYF. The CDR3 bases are TGTGCCAGCAGTCACAGGGCCTACGAGCAGTACTTC.

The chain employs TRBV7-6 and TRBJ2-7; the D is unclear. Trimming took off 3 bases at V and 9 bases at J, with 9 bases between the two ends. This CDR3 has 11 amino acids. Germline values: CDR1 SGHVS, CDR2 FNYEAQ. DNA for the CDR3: TGTGCCAGCAGCTTGTTCTCCTTGCAGTACTTC. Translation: CASSLFSLQYF.

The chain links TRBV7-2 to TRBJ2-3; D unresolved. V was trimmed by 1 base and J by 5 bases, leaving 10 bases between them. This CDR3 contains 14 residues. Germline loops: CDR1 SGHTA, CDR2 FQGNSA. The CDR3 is CASSLGSHLDTQYF. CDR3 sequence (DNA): TGTGCCAGCAGCTTAGGGTCCCACTTAGATACGCAGTATTTT.